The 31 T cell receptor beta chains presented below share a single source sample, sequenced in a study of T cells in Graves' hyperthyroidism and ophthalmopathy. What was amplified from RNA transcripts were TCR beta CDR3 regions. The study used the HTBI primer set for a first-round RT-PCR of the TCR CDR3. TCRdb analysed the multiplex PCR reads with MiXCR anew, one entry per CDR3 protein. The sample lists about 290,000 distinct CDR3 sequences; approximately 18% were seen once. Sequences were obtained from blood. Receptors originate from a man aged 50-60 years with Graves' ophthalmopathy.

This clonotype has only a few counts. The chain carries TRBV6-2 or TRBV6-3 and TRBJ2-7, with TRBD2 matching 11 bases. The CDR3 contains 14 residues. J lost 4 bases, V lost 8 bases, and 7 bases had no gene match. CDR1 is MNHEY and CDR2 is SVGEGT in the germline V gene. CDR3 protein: CASPPGLAEYEQYF. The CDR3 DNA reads TGTGCCAGCCCGCCGGGACTAGCGGAGTACGAGCAGTACTTC.

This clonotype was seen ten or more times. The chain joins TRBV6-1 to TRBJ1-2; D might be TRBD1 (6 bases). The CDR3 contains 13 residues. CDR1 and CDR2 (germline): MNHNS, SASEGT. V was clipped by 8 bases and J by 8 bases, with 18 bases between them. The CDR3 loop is CASAVDSKWGYTF. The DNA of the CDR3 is TGTGCCAGCGCTGTGGACAGCAAATGGGGCTACACCTTC.

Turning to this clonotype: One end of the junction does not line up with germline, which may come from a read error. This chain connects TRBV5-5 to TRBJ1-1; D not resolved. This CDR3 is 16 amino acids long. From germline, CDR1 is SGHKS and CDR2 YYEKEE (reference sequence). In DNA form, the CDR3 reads TGTGCCAGCAGGTTGGCCACAAAGGCGAGCGACACTGAAGCTTTCTTT. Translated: CASRLATKASDTEAFF.

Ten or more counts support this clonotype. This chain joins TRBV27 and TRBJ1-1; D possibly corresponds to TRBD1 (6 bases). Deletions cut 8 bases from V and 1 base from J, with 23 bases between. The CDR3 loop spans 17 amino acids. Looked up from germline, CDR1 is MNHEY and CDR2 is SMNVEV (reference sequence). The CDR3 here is CASGIPINRVGNTEAFF. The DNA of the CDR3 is TGTGCCAGCGGCATACCAATAAACAGGGTCGGGAACACTGAAGCTTTCTTT.

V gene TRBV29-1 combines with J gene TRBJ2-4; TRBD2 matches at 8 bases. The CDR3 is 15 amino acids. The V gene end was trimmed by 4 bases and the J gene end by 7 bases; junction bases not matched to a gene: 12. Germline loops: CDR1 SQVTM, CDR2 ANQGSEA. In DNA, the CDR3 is TGCAGCGTTGCCGGGACTAGAGGTTTCGAGAACATTCAGTACTTC. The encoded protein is CSVAGTRGFENIQYF.

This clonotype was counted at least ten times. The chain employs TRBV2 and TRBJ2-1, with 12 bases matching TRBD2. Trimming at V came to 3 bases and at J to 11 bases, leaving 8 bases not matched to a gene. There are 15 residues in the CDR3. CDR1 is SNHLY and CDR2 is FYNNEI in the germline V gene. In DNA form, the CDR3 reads TGTGCCAGCAGTGAGTGGACTAGCGGGAACCCGCAGCAGTTCTTC. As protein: CASSEWTSGNPQQFF.

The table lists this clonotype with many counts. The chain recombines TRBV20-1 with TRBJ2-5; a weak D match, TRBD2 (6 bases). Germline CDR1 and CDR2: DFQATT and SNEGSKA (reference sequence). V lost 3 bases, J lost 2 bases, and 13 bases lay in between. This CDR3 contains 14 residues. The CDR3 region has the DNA TGCAGTGCTAGTGGAGGGTACAGGCAAGAGACCCAGTACTTC. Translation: CSASGGYRQETQYF.

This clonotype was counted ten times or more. CDR3 amino acids: CSARVTSPTYEQYF. Written as DNA, the CDR3 is TGCAGTGCTAGAGTAACTTCTCCGACCTACGAGCAGTACTTC. The V gene is TRBV20-1, the J gene TRBJ2-7; no reliable D call. Trimming stripped 1 base from V and 2 bases from J, with 12 bases between. The CDR3 totals 14 residues. Germline lookup yields CDR1 DFQATT and CDR2 SNEGSKA (reference sequence).

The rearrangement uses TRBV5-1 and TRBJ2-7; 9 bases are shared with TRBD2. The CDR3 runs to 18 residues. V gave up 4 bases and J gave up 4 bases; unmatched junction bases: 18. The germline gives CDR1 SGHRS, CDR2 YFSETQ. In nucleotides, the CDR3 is TGCGCCAGCAGCCTTACGACTGGCGGGGGGGCGGGGGTTTACGAGCAGTACTTC. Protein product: CASSLTTGGGAGVYEQYF.

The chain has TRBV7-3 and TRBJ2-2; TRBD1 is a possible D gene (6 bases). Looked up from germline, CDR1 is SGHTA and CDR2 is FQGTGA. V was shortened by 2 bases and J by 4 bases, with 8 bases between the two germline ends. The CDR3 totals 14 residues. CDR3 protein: CASSLAGATGELFF. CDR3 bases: TGTGCCAGCAGCTTAGCAGGGGCCACCGGGGAGCTGTTTTTT.

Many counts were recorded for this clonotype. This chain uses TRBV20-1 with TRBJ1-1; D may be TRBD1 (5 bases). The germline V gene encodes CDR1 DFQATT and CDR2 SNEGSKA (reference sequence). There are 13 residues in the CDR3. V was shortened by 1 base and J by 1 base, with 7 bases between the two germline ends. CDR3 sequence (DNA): TGCAGTGCTAGAGCCGACAGGAACACTGAAGCTTTCTTT. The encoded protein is CSARADRNTEAFF.

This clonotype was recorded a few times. The CDR3 DNA sequence: TGTGCCAGTAGTATAGTCCAGGCCACTGAAGCTTTCTTT. It encodes CASSIVQATEAFF. V and J are TRBV19 and TRBJ1-1; D gene unclear. Trimming cost V 1 base and J 4 bases, with 7 bases left between them. Germline loops: CDR1 LNHDA, CDR2 SQIVND (reference sequence). The CDR3 totals 13 residues.

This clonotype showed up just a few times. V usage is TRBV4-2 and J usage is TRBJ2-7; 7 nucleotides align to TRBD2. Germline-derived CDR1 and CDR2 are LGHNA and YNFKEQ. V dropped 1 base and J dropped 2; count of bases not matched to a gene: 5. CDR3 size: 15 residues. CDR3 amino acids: CASSQGLADPYEQYF. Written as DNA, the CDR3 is TGTGCCAGCAGCCAAGGACTAGCAGATCCCTACGAGCAGTACTTC.

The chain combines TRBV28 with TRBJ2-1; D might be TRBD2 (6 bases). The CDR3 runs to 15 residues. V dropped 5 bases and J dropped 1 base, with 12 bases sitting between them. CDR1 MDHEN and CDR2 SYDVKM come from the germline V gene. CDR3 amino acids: CASSTWAGSYNEQFF. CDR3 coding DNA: TGTGCCAGCAGTACGTGGGCGGGATCCTACAATGAGCAGTTCTTC.

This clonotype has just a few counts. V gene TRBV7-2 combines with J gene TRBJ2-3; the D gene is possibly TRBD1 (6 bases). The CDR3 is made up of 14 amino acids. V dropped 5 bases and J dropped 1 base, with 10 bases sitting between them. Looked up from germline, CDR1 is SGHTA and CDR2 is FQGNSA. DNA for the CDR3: TGTGCCAGCAGCCTATGGACAGGCACAGATACGCAGTATTTT. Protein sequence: CASSLWTGTDTQYF.

CDR3 sequence (DNA): TGCAGCGTTGTCGGGGGGATCGAAGCTTTCTTT. The encoded protein is CSVVGGIEAFF. The genes are TRBV29-1 and TRBJ1-1, with D possibly matching TRBD1 (5 bases). V was cut by 4 bases and J by 8 bases, with 11 bases left in between. Germline-derived CDR1 and CDR2 are SQVTM and ANQGSEA. The CDR3 totals 11 residues.

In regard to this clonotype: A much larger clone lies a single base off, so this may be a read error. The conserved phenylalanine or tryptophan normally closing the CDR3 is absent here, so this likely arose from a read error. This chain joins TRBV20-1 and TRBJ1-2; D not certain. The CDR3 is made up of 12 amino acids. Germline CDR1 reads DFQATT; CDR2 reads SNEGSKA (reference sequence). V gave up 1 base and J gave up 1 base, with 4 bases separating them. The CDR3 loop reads CSARGFNYGYTS. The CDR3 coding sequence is TGCAGTGCTAGAGGGTTTAACTATGGCTACACCTCC.

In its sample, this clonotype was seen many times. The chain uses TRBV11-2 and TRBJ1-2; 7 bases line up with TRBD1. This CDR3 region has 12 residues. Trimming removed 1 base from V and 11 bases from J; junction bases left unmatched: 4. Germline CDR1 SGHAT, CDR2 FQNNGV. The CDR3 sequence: CASSLVRGQYTF. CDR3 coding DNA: TGTGCCAGCAGCTTAGTCAGGGGACAGTACACCTTC. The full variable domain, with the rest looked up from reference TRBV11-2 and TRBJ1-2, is EAGVAQSPRYKIIEKRQSVAFWCNPISGHATLYWYQQILGQGPKLLIQFQNNGVVDDSQLPKDRFSAERLKGVDSTLKIQPAKLEDSAVYLCASSLVRGQYTFGSGTRLTVV.

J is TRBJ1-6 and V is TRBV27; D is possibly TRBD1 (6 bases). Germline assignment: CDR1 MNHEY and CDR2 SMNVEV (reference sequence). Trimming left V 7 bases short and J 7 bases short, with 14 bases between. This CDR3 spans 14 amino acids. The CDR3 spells CASTLGQGNSPLHF. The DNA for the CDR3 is TGTGCCAGCACCCTGGGGCAGGGGAATTCACCCCTCCACTTT.

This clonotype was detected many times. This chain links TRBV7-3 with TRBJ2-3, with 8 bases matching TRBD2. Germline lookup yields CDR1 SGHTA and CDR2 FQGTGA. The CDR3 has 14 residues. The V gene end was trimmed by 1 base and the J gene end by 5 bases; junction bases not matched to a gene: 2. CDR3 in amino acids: CASSLSGRQDTQYF. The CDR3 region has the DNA TGTGCCAGCAGCTTAAGCGGGAGGCAAGATACGCAGTATTTT.

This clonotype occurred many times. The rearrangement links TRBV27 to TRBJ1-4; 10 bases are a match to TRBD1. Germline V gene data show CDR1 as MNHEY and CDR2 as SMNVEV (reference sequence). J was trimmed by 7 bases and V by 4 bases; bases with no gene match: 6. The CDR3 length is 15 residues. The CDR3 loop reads CASSSFGTGVEKLFF. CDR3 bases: TGTGCCAGCAGTTCCTTCGGGACAGGGGTTGAAAAACTGTTTTTT.

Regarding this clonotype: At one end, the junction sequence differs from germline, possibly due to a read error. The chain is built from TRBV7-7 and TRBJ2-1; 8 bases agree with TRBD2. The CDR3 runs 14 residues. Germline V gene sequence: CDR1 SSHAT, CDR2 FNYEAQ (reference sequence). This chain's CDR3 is CASSLTRTSGEQFF. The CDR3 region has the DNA TGTGCTAGCAGCCTGACTAGAACTAGCGGTGAGCAGTTCTTC.

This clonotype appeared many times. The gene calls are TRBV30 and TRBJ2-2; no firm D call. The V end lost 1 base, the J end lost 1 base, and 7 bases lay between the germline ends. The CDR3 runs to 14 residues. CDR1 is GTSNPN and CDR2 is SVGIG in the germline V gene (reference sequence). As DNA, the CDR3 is TGTGCCTGGAGTGAGCTACTGAACACCGGGGAGCTGTTTTTT. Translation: CAWSELLNTGELFF.

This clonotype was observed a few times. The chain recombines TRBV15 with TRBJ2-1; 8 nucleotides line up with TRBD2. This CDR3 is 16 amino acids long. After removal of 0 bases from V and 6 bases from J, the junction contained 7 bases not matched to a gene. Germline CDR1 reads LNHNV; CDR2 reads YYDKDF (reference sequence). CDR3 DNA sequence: TGTGCCACCAGCAGAGATCGGGGGGGCCAGGGCAATGAGCAGTTCTTC. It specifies CATSRDRGGQGNEQFF. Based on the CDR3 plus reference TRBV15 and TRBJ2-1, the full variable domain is DAMVIQNPRYQVTQFGKPVTLSCSQTLNHNVMYWYQQKSSQAPKLLFHYYDKDFNNEADTPDNFQSRRPNTSFCFLDIRSPGLGDTAMYLCATSRDRGGQGNEQFFGPGTRLTVL.

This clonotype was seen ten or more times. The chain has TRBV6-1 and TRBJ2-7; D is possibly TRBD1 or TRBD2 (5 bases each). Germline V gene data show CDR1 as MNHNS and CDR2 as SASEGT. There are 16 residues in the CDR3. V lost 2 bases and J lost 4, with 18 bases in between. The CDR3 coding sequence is TGTGCCAGCAGTGAAAACATGGGGGACGAGGTTTACGAGCAGTACTTC. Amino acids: CASSENMGDEVYEQYF.

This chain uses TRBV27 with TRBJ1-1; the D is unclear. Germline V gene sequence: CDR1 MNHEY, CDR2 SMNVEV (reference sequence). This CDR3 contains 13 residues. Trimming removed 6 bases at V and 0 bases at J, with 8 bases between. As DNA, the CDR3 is TGTGCCAGCAGATCCCCTTTGAACACTGAAGCTTTCTTT. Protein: CASRSPLNTEAFF.

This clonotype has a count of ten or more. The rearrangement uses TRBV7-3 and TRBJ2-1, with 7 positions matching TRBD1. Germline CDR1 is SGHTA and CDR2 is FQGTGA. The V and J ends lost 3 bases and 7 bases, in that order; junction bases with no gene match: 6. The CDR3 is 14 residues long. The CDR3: CASSLGQTWNEQFF. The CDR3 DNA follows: TGTGCCAGCAGCTTGGGACAGACCTGGAATGAGCAGTTCTTC.

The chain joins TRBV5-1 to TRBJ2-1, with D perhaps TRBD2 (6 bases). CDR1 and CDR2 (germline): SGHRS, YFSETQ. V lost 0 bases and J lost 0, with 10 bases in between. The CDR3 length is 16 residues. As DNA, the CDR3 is TGCGCCAGCAGCTTGGCGGGGGTTAGCTCCTACAATGAGCAGTTCTTC. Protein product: CASSLAGVSSYNEQFF.

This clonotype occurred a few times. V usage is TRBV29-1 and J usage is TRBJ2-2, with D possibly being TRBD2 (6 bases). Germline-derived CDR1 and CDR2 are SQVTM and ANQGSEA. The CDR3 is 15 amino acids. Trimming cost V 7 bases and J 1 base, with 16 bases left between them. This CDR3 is CSAKGLAMNTGELFF. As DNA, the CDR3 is TGCAGCGCCAAGGGGCTAGCGATGAACACCGGGGAGCTGTTTTTT.

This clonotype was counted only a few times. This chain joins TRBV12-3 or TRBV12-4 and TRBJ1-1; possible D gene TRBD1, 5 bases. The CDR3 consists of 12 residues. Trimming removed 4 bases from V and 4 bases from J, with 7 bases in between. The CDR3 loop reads CASSYRTTEAFF. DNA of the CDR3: TGTGCCAGCAGTTACAGGACCACTGAAGCTTTCTTT.

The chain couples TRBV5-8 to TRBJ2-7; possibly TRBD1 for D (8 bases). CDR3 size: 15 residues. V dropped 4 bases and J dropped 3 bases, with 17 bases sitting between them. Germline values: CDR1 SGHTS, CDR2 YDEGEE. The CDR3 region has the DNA TGTGCCAGCAGCCCCGGACAGGGAGGGTACTACGAGCAGTACTTC. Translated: CASSPGQGGYYEQYF.